This TCR beta chain was profiled in a study of blood T cell repertoires in COVID-19. Study at large: COVID-19 samples, acute and convalescent, were from the United States, Italy and Spain.

Authors' data handling: Estimates of nucleated cell counts were drawn from the amplification of reference gene primers. Only in-frame clones appear in the TCRdb table, and some are missing; sequencing was by immunoSEQ multiplex PCR. That table is the source of V, J and clone size, and D and trimming were worked out from the DNA. The sample consists of tens of thousands of clones, about 88% of them appearing once. The CDR3 length is 16 residues. V lost 3 bases and J lost 0; bases outside the gene matches: 8. CDR1 is DFQATT and CDR2 is SNEGSKA in the germline V gene (reference sequence). This TCR derives from a man in his 70s with acute or convalescent COVID-19. The chain joins TRBV20-1 to TRBJ2-5, with 9 bases aligning to TRBD2. The sample taken for sequencing was peripheral blood. The CDR3 loop reads CSASGLAGKYQETQYF. As DNA, the CDR3 is TGCAGTGCTAGTGGGCTAGCGGGGAAGTACCAAGAGACCCAGTACTTC.